These 22 T cell receptor beta chains share one sample of origin, sequenced in a study of cytomegalovirus exposure and HLA in healthy donors. PCR used 60 Vbeta primers and 13 Jbeta primers. Clones were sequenced by immunoSEQ multiplex PCR, and TCRdb holds only the in-frame ones, with some missing. Of about 64,000 clones listed, 55% to 65% are singletons. The sequenced sample was PBMCs. The receptors shown here come from a woman between 50 and 59 years old in good health and CMV-seronegative.

V and J are TRBV30 and TRBJ1-3; no clear D gene. Germline CDR1 is GTSNPN and CDR2 is SVGIG (reference sequence). V lost 0 bases to trimming and J lost 1 base, with 13 bases between them. This CDR3 contains 16 residues. The CDR3 DNA reads as TGTGCCTGGAGTGTCGAGACCTGGAGATCTGGAAACACCATATATTTT. Translated: CAWSVETWRSGNTIYF.

V gene TRBV27 combines with J gene TRBJ2-1; 11 bases line up with TRBD2. V lost 6 bases to trimming and J lost 1 base; unmatched junction nucleotides: 5. Germline assignment: CDR1 MNHEY and CDR2 SMNVEV (reference sequence). This CDR3 comprises 16 residues. CDR3 sequence (DNA): TGTGCCAGCAGGGTAGCGGGAGGGCCTTCCTACAATGAGCAGTTCTTC. This encodes CASRVAGGPSYNEQFF.

This clone was observed a single time. This rearrangement joins TRBV4-3 to TRBJ1-2, with D hard to call. V lost 0 bases and J 5 bases, leaving 13 bases between the germline ends. The CDR3 covers 15 residues. CDR1 and CDR2 (germline): LGHNA, YSLEER. CDR3 sequence reads: CASSQEVAAPYGYTF. CDR3 sequence (DNA): TGCGCCAGCAGCCAAGAGGTAGCCGCACCGTATGGCTACACCTTC.

The chain combines TRBV9 with TRBJ1-1, with D unclear. V lost 2 bases to trimming and J lost 3 bases, with 5 bases between them. Germline loops: CDR1 SGDLS, CDR2 YYNGEE. The CDR3 is made up of 12 amino acids. CDR3 nucleotide sequence: TGTGCCAGCAGCGTCGCAGACACTGAAGCTTTCTTT. The encoded protein is CASSVADTEAFF. Together with reference TRBV9 and TRBJ1-1, the CDR3 gives the full variable domain: DSGVTQTPKHLITATGQRVTLRCSPRSGDLSVYWYQQSLDQGLQFLIQYYNGEERAKGNILERFSAQQFPDLHSELNLSSLELGDSALYFCASSVADTEAFFGQGTRLTVV.

Note on this clone: A junction boundary mismatches the germline segment, possibly from a read error. This chain links TRBV7-9 with TRBJ1-5; D unclear. CDR1 is SEHNR and CDR2 is FQNEAQ in the germline V gene (reference sequence). This CDR3 region has 12 residues. As DNA, the CDR3 is TGTTCCAGCAGCTTCCCCTATCAGCCCCAGCATTTT. This gives the protein CSSSFPYQPQHF.

For this clone: One end of the junction varies from germline; a read error may be responsible. The chain is built from TRBV7-7 and TRBJ2-5; D might be TRBD1 (6 bases). The better agreement between TRBJ2-7 and the DNA end casts doubt on the J call. From germline, CDR1 is SSHAT and CDR2 FNYEAQ (reference sequence). The CDR3 covers 14 residues. CDR3 coding DNA: TGTGCTAGCAGCCCGGGACAACACTCCTACGAGCAGTACTTC. It encodes CASSPGQHSYEQYF.

CDR3 region: CASSLNPNQPQHF. The CDR3 DNA reads TGTGCCAGCAGCTTAAATCCTAATCAGCCCCAGCATTTT. The J gene is TRBJ1-5, the V gene TRBV7-3; D call uncertain. CDR3 length: 13 residues. Germline V gene lookup returns CDR1 SGHTA and CDR2 FQGTGA. V dropped 1 base and J dropped 4 bases, with 5 bases sitting between them.

This clone was seen many times. The chain is built from TRBV4-1 and TRBJ2-7; D not resolved. Germline V lookup: CDR1 MGHRA, CDR2 YSYEKL. The V gene lost 1 base and the J gene lost 1 base, with 11 bases spanning the gap. CDR3 length: 15 amino acids. Written as DNA, the CDR3 is TGCGCCAGCAGCCAAGCGGCGGCCGGGTCCTACGAGCAGTACTTC. The encoded protein is CASSQAAAGSYEQYF.

The V call is TRBV7-9, the J call TRBJ1-4, with 9 bases fitting TRBD1. CDR3 length: 17 amino acids. V shed 5 bases and J 0 bases; nucleotides not matched to a gene: 7. The V gene's germline CDR1 is SEHNR and CDR2 FQNEAQ (reference sequence). CDR3 amino acids: CASSPPGQGATNEKLFF. Here the CDR3 DNA reads TGTGCCAGCAGCCCGCCGGGACAGGGTGCAACTAATGAAAAACTGTTTTTT.

Worth noting for this clone: The junction shows a germline mismatch at one end, possibly a read error. The rearrangement uses TRBV15 and TRBJ1-3; D possibly corresponds to TRBD1 (6 bases). CDR3 length: 15 residues. Looked up from germline, CDR1 is LNHNV and CDR2 is YYDKDF (reference sequence). CDR3 loop: CATSRDPGQGSTIYF. CDR3 sequence (DNA): TGTGCCACCAGCAGAGATCCGGGACAAGGAAGCACCATATATTTT.

The chain uses TRBV15 and TRBJ2-5; 12 bases are shared with TRBD2. In germline, CDR1 is LNHNV, CDR2 YYDKDF (reference sequence). The CDR3 length is 15 residues. Unmatched junction bases numbered 2, after V lost 1 base and J lost 5 bases. The CDR3 here is CATSRGGLAGETQYF. DNA for the CDR3: TGTGCCACCAGCAGAGGCGGACTAGCGGGGGAGACCCAGTACTTC.

Concerning this clone: One end of the junction fails to match germline, which may point to a read error. This sample also contains other DNA sequences that code for the same CDR3. The V gene is TRBV7-2, the J gene TRBJ1-1; D gene uncertain. CDR3 length equals 13 residues. Germline CDR1 reads SGHTA; CDR2 reads FQGNSA. The CDR3 sequence is CASSLGHFTEAFF. DNA of the CDR3: TGTGCCAGCAGCTTAGGTCACTTCACTGAAGCTTTTTTT.

This chain connects TRBV6-5 to TRBJ1-1; the match to TRBD1 covers 7 bases. With V trimmed by 0 bases and J by 7 bases, 5 bases remained unmatched. Germline CDR1 is MNHEY and CDR2 is SVGAGI. The CDR3 consists of 14 residues. CDR3 nucleotides: TGTGCCAGCAGTTACTCCCGGGACAGCCTTGAAGCTTTCTTT. It encodes CASSYSRDSLEAFF.

Points on this clone: A read error may produce the germline difference seen at one junction end. The chain couples TRBV7-9 to TRBJ1-5; the match to TRBD1 covers 11 bases. CDR3 length: 16 residues. Germline-derived CDR1 and CDR2 are SEHNR and FQNEAQ (reference sequence). The CDR3 region is CSSSPGQGAGNQPQHF. CDR3 nucleotides: TGTTCCAGCAGCCCAGGACAGGGGGCTGGAAATCAGCCCCAGCATTTT. The variable domain in full, with the rest retrieved from reference TRBV7-9 and TRBJ1-5, is DTGVSQNPRHKITKRGQNVTFRCDPISEHNRLYWYRQTLGQGPEFLTYFQNEAQLEKSRLLSDRFSAERPKGSFSTLEIQRTEQGDSAMYLCSSSPGQGAGNQPQHFGDGTRLSIL.

This clone was observed a handful of times. The V gene is TRBV5-4, the J gene TRBJ2-7; 9 bases line up with TRBD1. Germline V gene data show CDR1 as SGHNT and CDR2 as YYREEE (reference sequence). V dropped 3 bases and J dropped 9; count of bases not matched to a gene: 10. The CDR3 has 14 amino acids. CDR3 sequence reads: CASSSPGQGHGQYF. The DNA of the CDR3 is TGTGCCAGCAGCTCGCCGGGACAGGGACACGGGCAGTACTTC.

This chain links TRBV28 with TRBJ2-6; a weak D match, TRBD2 (5 bases). The CDR3 is 16 residues long. Trimming cost V 0 bases and J 0 bases, with 6 bases left between them. The germline V gene encodes CDR1 MDHEN and CDR2 SYDVKM. The CDR3 region is CASSLWDSSGANVLTF. DNA of the CDR3: TGTGCCAGCAGTTTATGGGACTCCTCTGGGGCCAACGTCCTGACTTTC.

This rearrangement joins TRBV6-5 to TRBJ1-5; TRBD1 might be the D (5 bases). This CDR3 spans 15 amino acids. Trimming left V 6 bases short and J 7 bases short, with 19 bases between. The V gene's germline CDR1 is MNHEY and CDR2 SVGAGI. The CDR3 coding sequence is TGTGCCAGCAGACCAACTGGGGGGTCGGAACAGCCCCAGCATTTT. Protein product: CASRPTGGSEQPQHF.

The CDR3: CASSPTGTGISPLHF. The CDR3 DNA is TGTGCCAGCAGCCCAACCGGGACAGGGATCTCACCCCTCCACTTT. V is TRBV6-5 and J is TRBJ1-6; 9 bases are a match to TRBD1. CDR1 is MNHEY and CDR2 is SVGAGI in the germline V gene. The CDR3 consists of 15 residues. V lost 6 bases and J lost 10; bases outside the gene matches: 10.

This clone was counted a few times. The V gene is TRBV18, the J gene TRBJ2-5; 9 bases are shared with TRBD1. The CDR3 spans 16 residues. The V and J ends lost 3 bases and 5 bases, in that order; junction bases with no gene match: 10. Per germline, CDR1 KGHSH and CDR2 LQKENI. CDR3 sequence (DNA): TGTGCCAGCTCACCCTCCCTACAGGGGGCAGGGGAGACCCAGTACTTC. This translates into CASSPSLQGAGETQYF.

The V and J genes are TRBV6-6 and TRBJ2-7; 11 nucleotides line up with TRBD2. V dropped 2 bases and J dropped 1; count of bases not matched to a gene: 1. The germline gives CDR1 MNHNY, CDR2 SVGAGI (reference sequence). The CDR3 length is 15 residues. The CDR3 coding sequence is TGTGCCAGCAGTTACCCTAGCGGGGGGTCCTACGAGCAGTACTTC. Encoded protein: CASSYPSGGSYEQYF.

This clone has just a few counts. This chain links TRBV7-3 with TRBJ2-3, with D perhaps matching TRBD2 (6 bases). CDR1 and CDR2 from the germline V gene are SGHTA and FQGTGA. This CDR3 region has 14 residues. Trimming shortened V by 2 bases and J by 2 bases, and 8 bases separated the two germline ends. The CDR3 here is CASSLGLTTDTQYF. The CDR3 region has the DNA TGTGCCAGCAGCTTAGGACTAACCACAGATACGCAGTATTTT.

This clone was counted only a few times. The CDR3 nucleotides are TGTGCCAGCACCTGGGCTTTTAATGAAAAACTGTTTTTT. This sequence encodes CASTWAFNEKLFF. The V and J genes are TRBV28 and TRBJ1-4, with D unresolved. Trimming removed 7 bases from V and 4 bases from J, with 10 bases in between. Per the germline V gene, CDR1 is MDHEN and CDR2 is SYDVKM. CDR3 length equals 13 residues.